This record concerns one TCR beta chain sequence. PCR involved 60 Vbeta and 13 Jbeta primers. TCRdb's table, derived via immunoSEQ multiplex PCR, lists solely in-frame clones and lacks some. Found here are about 170,000 clones; the top ten clones hold about 0.79%. The data were obtained in a study of cytomegalovirus exposure and HLA in healthy donors. CDR1 is LGHNA and CDR2 is YNFKEQ in the germline V gene. CDR3 length: 15 residues. The junction had 6 bases not matched to a gene; V was cut back by 3 bases and J by 5 bases. Material for sequencing was PBMCs. This chain links TRBV4-2 with TRBJ1-1, with 10 bases fitting TRBD1. The source of this sequence is a woman in her late teens or twenties in good health and CMV-seropositive. As DNA, the CDR3 is TGTGCCAGCAGCCACGAGACAGGGGGCAAGACTGAAGCTTTCTTT. Amino acids: CASSHETGGKTEAFF.